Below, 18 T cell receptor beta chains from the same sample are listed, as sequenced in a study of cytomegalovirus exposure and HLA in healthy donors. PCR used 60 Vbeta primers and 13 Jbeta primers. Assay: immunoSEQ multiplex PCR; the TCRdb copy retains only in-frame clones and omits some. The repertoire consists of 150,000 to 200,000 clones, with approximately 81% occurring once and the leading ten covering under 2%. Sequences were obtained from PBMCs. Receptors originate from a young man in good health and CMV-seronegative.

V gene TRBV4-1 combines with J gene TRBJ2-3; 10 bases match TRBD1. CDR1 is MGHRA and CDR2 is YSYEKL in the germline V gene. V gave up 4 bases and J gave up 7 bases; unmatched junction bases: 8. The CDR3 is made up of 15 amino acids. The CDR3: CASSPPGQGRNTQYF. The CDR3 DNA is TGCGCCAGCAGCCCTCCGGGACAGGGGCGCAATACGCAGTATTTT.

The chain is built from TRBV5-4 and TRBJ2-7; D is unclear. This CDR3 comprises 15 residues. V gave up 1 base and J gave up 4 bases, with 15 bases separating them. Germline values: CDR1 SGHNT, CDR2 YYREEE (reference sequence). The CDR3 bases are TGTGCCAGCAGCTTGCTCACGGGTGGGTCGTACGAGCAGTACTTC. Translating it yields CASSLLTGGSYEQYF.

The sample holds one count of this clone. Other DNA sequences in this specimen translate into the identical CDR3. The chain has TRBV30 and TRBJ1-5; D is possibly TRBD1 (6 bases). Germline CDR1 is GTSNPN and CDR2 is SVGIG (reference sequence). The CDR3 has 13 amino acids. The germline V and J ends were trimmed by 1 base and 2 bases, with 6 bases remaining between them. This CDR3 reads CAWSGQGNQPQHF. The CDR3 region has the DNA TGTGCCTGGAGTGGACAGGGCAATCAGCCCCAGCATTTT.

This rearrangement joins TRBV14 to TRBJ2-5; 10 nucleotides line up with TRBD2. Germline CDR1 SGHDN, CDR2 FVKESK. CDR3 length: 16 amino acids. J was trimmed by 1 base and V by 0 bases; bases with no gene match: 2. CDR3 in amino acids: CASSQESSGGQETQYF. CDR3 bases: TGTGCCAGCAGCCAAGAATCTAGCGGGGGCCAAGAGACCCAGTACTTC.

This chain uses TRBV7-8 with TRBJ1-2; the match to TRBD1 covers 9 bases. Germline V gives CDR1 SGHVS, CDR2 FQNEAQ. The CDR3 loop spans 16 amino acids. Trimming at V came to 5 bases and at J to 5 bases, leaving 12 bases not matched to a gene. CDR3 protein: CASSQHRDREGYGYTF. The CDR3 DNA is TGTGCCAGCAGCCAGCACCGGGACAGGGAGGGTTATGGCTACACCTTC.

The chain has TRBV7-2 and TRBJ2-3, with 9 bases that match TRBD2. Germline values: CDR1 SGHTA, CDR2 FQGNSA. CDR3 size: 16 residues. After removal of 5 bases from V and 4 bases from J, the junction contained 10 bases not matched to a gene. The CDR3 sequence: CASSPRGGRGSDTQYF. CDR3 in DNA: TGTGCCAGCAGCCCCCGCGGCGGGAGGGGCTCAGATACGCAGTATTTT. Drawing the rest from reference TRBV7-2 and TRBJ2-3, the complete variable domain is GAGVSQSPSNKVTEKGKDVELRCDPISGHTALYWYRQSLGQGLEFLIYFQGNSAPDKSGLPSDRFSAERTGGSVSTLTIQRTQQEDSAVYLCASSPRGGRGSDTQYFGPGTRLTVL.

CDR3 sequence: CASRPRGETDEQYF. For the CDR3, the DNA is TGTGCCAGCAGGCCGCGGGGGGAGACCGACGAGCAGTACTTC. The chain combines TRBV7-9 with TRBJ2-7, with 8 nucleotides matching TRBD2. There are 14 residues in the CDR3. Unmatched junction bases numbered 9, after V lost 6 bases and J lost 5 bases. Germline CDR1 reads SEHNR; CDR2 reads FQNEAQ (reference sequence).

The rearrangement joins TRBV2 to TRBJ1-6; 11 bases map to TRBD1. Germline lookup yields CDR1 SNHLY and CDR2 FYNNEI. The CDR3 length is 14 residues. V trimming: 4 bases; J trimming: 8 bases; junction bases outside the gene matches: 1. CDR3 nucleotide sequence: TGTGCCAGCAGTGGGGACAGGGGGGATTCACCCCTCCACTTT. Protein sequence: CASSGDRGDSPLHF.

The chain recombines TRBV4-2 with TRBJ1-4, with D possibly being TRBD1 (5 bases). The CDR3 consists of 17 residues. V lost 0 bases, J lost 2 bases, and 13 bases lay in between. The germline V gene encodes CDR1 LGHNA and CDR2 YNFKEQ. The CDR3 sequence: CASSQDGRRGTNEKLFF. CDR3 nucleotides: TGTGCCAGCAGCCAAGATGGCCGGCGGGGGACTAATGAAAAACTGTTTTTT.

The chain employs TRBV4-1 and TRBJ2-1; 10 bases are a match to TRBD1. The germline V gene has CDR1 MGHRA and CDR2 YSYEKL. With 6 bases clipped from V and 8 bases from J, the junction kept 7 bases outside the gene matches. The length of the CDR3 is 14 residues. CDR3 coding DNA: TGCGCCAGCAGACGCGGACAGGGGGTCGATGAGCAGTTCTTC. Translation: CASRRGQGVDEQFF.

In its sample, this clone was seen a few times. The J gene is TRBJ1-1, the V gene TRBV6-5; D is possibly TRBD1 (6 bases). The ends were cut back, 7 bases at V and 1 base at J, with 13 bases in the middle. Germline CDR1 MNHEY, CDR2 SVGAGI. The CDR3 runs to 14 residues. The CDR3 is CASTYRAGNTEAFF. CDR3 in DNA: TGTGCCAGCACCTACAGGGCAGGGAACACTGAAGCTTTCTTT.

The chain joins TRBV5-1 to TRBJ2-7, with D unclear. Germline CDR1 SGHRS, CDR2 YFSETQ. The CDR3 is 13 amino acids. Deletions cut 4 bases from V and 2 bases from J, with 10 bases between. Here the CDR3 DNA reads TGCGCCAGCAGCCAACGCGTCGCCTACGAGCAGTACTTC. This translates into CASSQRVAYEQYF.

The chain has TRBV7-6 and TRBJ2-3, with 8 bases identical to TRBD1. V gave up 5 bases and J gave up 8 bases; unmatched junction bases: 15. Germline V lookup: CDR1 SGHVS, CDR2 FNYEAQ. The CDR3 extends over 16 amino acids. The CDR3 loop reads CASSPPQATGGFTQYF. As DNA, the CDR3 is TGTGCCAGCAGCCCCCCACAGGCCACAGGGGGGTTTACGCAGTATTTT.

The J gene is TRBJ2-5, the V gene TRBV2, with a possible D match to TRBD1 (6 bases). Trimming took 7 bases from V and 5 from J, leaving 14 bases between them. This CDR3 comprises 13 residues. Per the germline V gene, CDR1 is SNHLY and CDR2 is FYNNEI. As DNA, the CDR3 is TGTGCCAGCAAGTACAGGGCCTGGGAGACCCAGTACTTC. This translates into CASKYRAWETQYF.

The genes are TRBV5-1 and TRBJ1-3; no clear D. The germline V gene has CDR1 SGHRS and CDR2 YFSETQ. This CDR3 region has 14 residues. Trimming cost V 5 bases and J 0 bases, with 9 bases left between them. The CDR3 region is CASSEGNSGNTIYF. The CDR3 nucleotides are TGCGCCAGCAGTGAGGGAAACTCTGGAAACACCATATATTTT.

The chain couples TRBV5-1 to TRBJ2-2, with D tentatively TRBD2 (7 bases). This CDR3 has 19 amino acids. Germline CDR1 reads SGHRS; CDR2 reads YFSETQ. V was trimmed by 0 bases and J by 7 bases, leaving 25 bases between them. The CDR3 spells CASSLGPMGGGSHGGELFF. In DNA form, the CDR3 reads TGCGCCAGCAGCTTGGGCCCCATGGGGGGCGGGAGTCACGGCGGGGAGCTGTTTTTT.

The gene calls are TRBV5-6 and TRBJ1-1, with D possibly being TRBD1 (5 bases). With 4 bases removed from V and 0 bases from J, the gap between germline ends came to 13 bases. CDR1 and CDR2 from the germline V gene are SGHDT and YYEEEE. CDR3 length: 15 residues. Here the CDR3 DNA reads TGTGCCAGCAGCGGCCAGCTGACAGTGAACACTGAAGCTTTCTTT. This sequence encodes CASSGQLTVNTEAFF. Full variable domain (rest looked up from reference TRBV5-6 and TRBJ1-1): DAGVTQSPTHLIKTRGQQVTLRCSPKSGHDTVSWYQQALGQGPQFIFQYYEEEERQRGNFPDRFSGHQFPNYSSELNVNALLLGDSALYLCASSGQLTVNTEAFFGQGTRLTVV.

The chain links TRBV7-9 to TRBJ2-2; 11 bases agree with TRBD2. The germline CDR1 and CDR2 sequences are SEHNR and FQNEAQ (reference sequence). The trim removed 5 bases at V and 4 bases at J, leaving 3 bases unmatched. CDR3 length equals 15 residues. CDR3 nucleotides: TGTGCCAGCAGCACTAGCGGGAGTCGCACCGGGGAGCTGTTTTTT. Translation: CASSTSGSRTGELFF.